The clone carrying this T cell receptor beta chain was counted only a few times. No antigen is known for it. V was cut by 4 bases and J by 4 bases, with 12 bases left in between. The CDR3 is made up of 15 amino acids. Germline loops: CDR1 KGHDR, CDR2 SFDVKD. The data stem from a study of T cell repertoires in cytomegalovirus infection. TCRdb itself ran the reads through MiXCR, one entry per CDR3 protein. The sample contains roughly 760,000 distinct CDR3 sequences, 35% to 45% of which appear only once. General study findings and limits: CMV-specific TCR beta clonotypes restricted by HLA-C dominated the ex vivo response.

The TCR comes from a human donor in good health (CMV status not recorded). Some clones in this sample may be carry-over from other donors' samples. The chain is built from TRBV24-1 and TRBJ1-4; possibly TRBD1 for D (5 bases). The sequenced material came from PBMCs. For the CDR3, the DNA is TGTGCCACCAGTGACCCATCCGGGGGTAATGAAAAACTGTTTTTT. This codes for CATSDPSGGNEKLFF.